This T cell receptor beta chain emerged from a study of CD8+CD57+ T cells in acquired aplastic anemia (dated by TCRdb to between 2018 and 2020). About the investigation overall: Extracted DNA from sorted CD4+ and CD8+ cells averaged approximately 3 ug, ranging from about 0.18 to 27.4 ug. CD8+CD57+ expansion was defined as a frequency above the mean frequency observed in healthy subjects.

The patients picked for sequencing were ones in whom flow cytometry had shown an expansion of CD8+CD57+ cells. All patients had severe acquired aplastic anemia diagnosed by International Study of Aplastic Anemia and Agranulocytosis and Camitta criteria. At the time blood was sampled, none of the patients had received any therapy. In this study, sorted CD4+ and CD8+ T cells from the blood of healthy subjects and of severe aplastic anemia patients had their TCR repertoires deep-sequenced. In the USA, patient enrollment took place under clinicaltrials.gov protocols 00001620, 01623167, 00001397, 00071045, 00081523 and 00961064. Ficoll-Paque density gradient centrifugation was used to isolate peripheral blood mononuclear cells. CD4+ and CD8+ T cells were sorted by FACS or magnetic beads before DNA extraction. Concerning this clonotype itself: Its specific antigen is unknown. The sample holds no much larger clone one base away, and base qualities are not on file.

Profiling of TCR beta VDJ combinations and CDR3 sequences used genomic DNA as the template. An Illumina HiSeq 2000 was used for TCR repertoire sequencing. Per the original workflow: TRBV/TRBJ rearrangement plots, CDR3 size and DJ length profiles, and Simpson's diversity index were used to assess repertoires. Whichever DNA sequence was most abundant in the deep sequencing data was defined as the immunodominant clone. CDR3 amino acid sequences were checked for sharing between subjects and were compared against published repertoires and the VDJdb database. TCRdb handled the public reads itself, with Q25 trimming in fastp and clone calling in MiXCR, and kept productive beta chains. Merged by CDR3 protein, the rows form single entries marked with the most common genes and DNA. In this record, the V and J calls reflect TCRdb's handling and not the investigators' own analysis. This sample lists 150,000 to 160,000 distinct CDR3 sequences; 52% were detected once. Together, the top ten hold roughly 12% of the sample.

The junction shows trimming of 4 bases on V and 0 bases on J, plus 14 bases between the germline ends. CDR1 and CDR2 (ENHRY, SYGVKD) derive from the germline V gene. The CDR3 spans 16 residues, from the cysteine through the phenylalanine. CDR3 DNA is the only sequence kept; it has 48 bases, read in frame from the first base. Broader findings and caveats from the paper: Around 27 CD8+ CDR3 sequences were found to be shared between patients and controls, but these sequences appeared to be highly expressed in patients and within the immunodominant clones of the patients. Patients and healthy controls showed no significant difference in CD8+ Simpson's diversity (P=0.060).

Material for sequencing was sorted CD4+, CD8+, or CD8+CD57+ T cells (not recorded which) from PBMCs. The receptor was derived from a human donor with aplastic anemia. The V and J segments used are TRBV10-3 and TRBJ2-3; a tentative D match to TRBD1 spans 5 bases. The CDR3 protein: CAISGGRVGSTDTQYF. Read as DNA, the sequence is TGTGCCATCAGTGGGGGCAGGGTCGGCAGCACAGATACGCAGTATTTT.